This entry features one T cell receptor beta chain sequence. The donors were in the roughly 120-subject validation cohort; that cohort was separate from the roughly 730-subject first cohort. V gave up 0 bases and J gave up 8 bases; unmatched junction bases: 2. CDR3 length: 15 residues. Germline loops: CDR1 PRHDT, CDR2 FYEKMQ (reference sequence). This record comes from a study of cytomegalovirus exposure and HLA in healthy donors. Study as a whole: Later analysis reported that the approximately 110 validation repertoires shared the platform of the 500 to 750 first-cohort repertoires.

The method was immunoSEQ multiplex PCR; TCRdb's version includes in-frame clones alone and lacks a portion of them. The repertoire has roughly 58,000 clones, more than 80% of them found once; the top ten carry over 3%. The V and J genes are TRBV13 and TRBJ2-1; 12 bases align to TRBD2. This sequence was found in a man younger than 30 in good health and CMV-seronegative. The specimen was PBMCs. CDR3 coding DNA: TGTGCCAGCAGCTTAGGGGGACTAGCGGGCCATGAGCAGTTCTTC. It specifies CASSLGGLAGHEQFF.